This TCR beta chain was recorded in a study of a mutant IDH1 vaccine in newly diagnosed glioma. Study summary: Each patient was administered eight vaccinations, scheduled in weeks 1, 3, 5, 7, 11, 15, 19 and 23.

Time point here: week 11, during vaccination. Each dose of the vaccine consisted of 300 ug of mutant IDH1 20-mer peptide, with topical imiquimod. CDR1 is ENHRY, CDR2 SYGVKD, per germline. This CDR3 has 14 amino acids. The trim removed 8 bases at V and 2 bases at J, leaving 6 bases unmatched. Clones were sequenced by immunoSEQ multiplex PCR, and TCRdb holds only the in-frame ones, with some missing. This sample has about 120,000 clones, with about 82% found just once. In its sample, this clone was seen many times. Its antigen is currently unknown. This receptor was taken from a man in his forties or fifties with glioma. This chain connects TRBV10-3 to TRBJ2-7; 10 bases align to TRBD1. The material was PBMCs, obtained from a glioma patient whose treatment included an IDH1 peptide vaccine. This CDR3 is CAIASGQGPYEQYF. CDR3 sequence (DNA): TGTGCCATCGCTTCGGGACAGGGGCCCTACGAGCAGTACTTC.